This T cell receptor (beta chain) was profiled in a study of PD-1 blockade in classical Hodgkin lymphoma. TCRdb's table, derived via immunoSEQ multiplex PCR, lists solely in-frame clones and lacks some. The table has more than 15,000 clones, roughly 90% seen once. CDR1 MNHEY and CDR2 SVGAGI come from the germline V gene. Between the trimmed V and J ends, which lost 8 bases and 4 bases, there was a span of 14 bases. The CDR3 sequence is 13 residues long. This clone was detected only once. All patients experienced relapse after autologous stem cell transplantation, and brentuximab vedotin exposure was variable.

The sample in question was peripheral blood mononuclear cells (PBMCs), obtained before the second cycle of nivolumab. The receptor was isolated from a human donor with classical Hodgkin lymphoma. The chain combines TRBV6-5 with TRBJ1-2; D is perhaps TRBD1 (5 bases). The CDR3, as DNA: TGTGCCAGCGGGAGGGACCCGCTCTATGGCTACACCTTC. Translating it yields CASGRDPLYGYTF.